This is a list of T cell receptor beta chains from one sample in a study of T cell responses to AZD1222 COVID-19 vaccine. Only in-frame clones appear in the TCRdb table, and some are missing; sequencing was by immunoSEQ multiplex PCR. The profile shows more than 85,000 clones, approximately 88% of them singletons. This specimen consisted of peripheral blood, obtained 28 days after the second AZD1222 dose. The receptor set was obtained from an adult who received the AZD1222 COVID-19 vaccine. Each CDR3 is given with its conserved first and last residue. D genes are given only for firm matches. Clone sizes are given selectively: once, few, many, or a class where the clone is expanded.

clone size	V gene	J gene	D gene	CDR3 DNA	CDR3 protein
few	TRBV7-2	TRBJ2-5	NA	TGTGCCAGCAGCCTAGTACGGACTCTCCAAGAGACCCAGTACTTC	CASSLVRTLQETQYF
NA	TRBV4-1	TRBJ1-6	NA	TGCGCCAGCAGCCTCGGGGGCGGGGGGGTTCGGAATTCACCCCTCCACTTT	CASSLGGGGVRNSPLHF
NA	TRBV4-1	TRBJ2-5	NA	TGCGCCAGCAGCCAGCTAGAAGGGGGGTTAGAGACCCAGTACTTC	CASSQLEGGLETQYF
few	TRBV19	TRBJ2-6	NA	TGTGCCAGTAGTACAGGGGGAGGTACTGGGGCCAACGTCCTGACTTTC	CASSTGGGTGANVLTF
NA	TRBV27	TRBJ1-2	NA	TGTGCCAGCAGTTTTGATTTCGGAGGGAAGCTACCAATGTATGGCTACACCTTC	CASSFDFGGKLPMYGYTF
NA	TRBV3-1/TRBV3-2	TRBJ2-1	TRBD2	TGTGCCAGCAGCCAAGTCCGACTAGCGGGAGGCCCTAAAACCTACAATGAGCAGTTCTTC	CASSQVRLAGGPKTYNEQFF
few	TRBV6-5	TRBJ2-1	NA	TGTGCCAGCAGACTTGGCGATGAGCAGTTCTTC	CASRLGDEQFF
NA	TRBV11-3	TRBJ1-5	NA	TGTGCCAGCAGCTCGGGAACAGGTCAGCCCCAGCATTTT	CASSSGTGQPQHF
NA	TRBV21-1	TRBJ2-7	NA	TGTGCCAGCAGTTCACCTAGCGATGACTCCTACGAGCAGTACTTC	CASSSPSDDSYEQYF
NA	TRBV12-3/TRBV12-4	TRBJ2-7	NA	TGTGCCAGCAGGCCAGACTCCTACGAGCAGTACTTC	CASRPDSYEQYF
once	TRBV6-1	TRBJ1-1	NA	TGTGCCAGCAGTGAAGCGGGCACTGAAGCTTTCTTT	CASSEAGTEAFF
once	TRBV6-5	TRBJ2-6	NA	TGTGCCAGTAGAGGGGGATCGGGGGCCAACGTCCTGACTTTC	CASRGGSGANVLTF
NA	TRBV19	TRBJ1-6	NA	TGTGCCAGTAGGGTCCAAAACCCTTCACCCCTCCACTTT	CASRVQNPSPLHF
NA	TRBV28	TRBJ1-4	NA	TGTGCCAGCAGTCCGCGGCTTGAAAAACTGTTTTTT	CASSPRLEKLFF
NA	TRBV5-4	TRBJ2-7	TRBD2	TGTGCCAGCAGCTCTGGGACTAGCGGGGGGTACGAGCAGTACTTC	CASSSGTSGGYEQYF
NA	TRBV7-9	TRBJ1-1	TRBD1	TGTGCCAGCACCCCACAGGGGGACACTGAAGCTTTCTTT	CASTPQGDTEAFF
NA	TRBV5-1	TRBJ2-1	TRBD2	TGCGCCAGCAGTTTTGGGAGGGATTTGTTCTTC	CASSFGRDLFF
NA	TRBV18	TRBJ1-1	NA	TGTGCCAGCTCACCACAGCGGGGGGGGAGGGACACTGAAGCTTTCTTT	CASSPQRGGRDTEAFF
NA	TRBV3-1/TRBV3-2	TRBJ1-2	NA	TGTGCCAGCAGCCAAGGACCAGGAACATCGAGGGGCTATGGCTACACCTTC	CASSQGPGTSRGYGYTF
NA	TRBV2	TRBJ2-5	NA	TGTGCCAGCAGTTGGATAGCGGGCAGGGGAGAGACCCAGTACTTC	CASSWIAGRGETQYF
NA	TRBV9	TRBJ1-1	NA	TGTGCCAGCAGCGTAGGTACAGGGAACACTGAAGCTTTCTTT	CASSVGTGNTEAFF
NA	TRBV14	TRBJ2-1	NA	TGTGCCAGCAGCCAAGCTAGGGGGGGCCAAGGTGAGCAGTTCTTC	CASSQARGGQGEQFF
NA	TRBV3-1/TRBV3-2	TRBJ2-1	TRBD1	TGTGCCAGCAGCCAACCCTTAACGAGGGGGCATGAGCAGTTCTTC	CASSQPLTRGHEQFF
NA	TRBV5-6	TRBJ2-5	NA	TGTGCCAGCAGCTTGCAAGGGTCAGAGACCCAGTACTTC	CASSLQGSETQYF
NA	TRBV3-1/TRBV3-2	TRBJ1-5	NA	TGTGCCAGCAGCCAAGATCGCGGGCAGCCCCAGCATTTT	CASSQDRGQPQHF
once	TRBV4-2	TRBJ1-1	NA	TGTGCCAGCAGCCCCGTTCGGGGCAGCGAAGCTTTCTTT	CASSPVRGSEAFF
NA	TRBV27	TRBJ1-1	NA	TGTGCCAGCAGCTCGGGGTACACTGAAGCTTTCTTT	CASSSGYTEAFF
NA	TRBV11-3	TRBJ2-1	TRBD1	TGTGCCAGCAGCGGGCCCGGGACAGGGTACGACAATGAGCAGTTCTTC	CASSGPGTGYDNEQFF
NA	TRBV7-2	TRBJ2-5	NA	TGTGCCAGCAGCCCAGGGGACATACCCTTGATGGAGACCCAGTACTTC	CASSPGDIPLMETQYF
NA	TRBV7-2	TRBJ2-5	NA	TGTGCCAGCAGCACGGGACCCCGGGAGACCCAGTACTTC	CASSTGPRETQYF
NA	TRBV21-1	TRBJ2-7	NA	TGTGCCAGCAGCAAGGGGGTTAGGCCAGGGAAGGTTTCATACGAGCAGTACTTC	CASSKGVRPGKVSYEQYF
NA	TRBV5-1	TRBJ2-1	NA	TGCGCCAGCAGCTTGGTGGCCAATGAGCAGTTCTTC	CASSLVANEQFF
NA	TRBV15	TRBJ1-2	TRBD1	TGTGCCACCAGCAAGACAGGGTCGTGGGATGGCTACACCTTC	CATSKTGSWDGYTF
once	TRBV6-5	TRBJ2-7	NA	TGTGCCAGCAGTTATACCCAGGCTGGAGCCTACGAGCAGTACTTC	CASSYTQAGAYEQYF
NA	TRBV2	TRBJ2-1	NA	TGTGCCAGCAGTGAATTAACCGAGGGGAATGAGCAGTTCTTC	CASSELTEGNEQFF
NA	TRBV27	TRBJ1-1	TRBD1	TGTGCCAGCACCCGGACAGGGGGCGGGGACACTGAAGCTTTCTTT	CASTRTGGGDTEAFF
NA	TRBV7-3	TRBJ2-3	NA	TGTGCCAGCAGCTTAAGCGGGAAACAGCAGTATTTT	CASSLSGKQQYF
NA	TRBV7-9	TRBJ1-3	NA	TGTGCCAGCAGCTCGCGGGGGGGAAACACCATATATTTT	CASSSRGGNTIYF
few	TRBV6-5	TRBJ2-2	NA	TGTGCCAGCAGTTACTCGGTAGCCAGGGCCTCCGGGGAGCTGTTTTTT	CASSYSVARASGELFF
NA	TRBV27	TRBJ2-5	NA	TGTGCCAGCAGTTTAAGGCTTCCAGCCTCCCAAGAGACCCAGTACTTC	CASSLRLPASQETQYF
NA	TRBV6-5	TRBJ2-7	NA	TGTGCCAGCATTCACCAGGGTTACGAGCAGTACTTC	CASIHQGYEQYF
NA	TRBV6-5	TRBJ1-4	NA	TGTGCCAGCAGCAACAATGGGGGGGGAGGCGAAAAACTGTTTTTT	CASSNNGGGGEKLFF
few	TRBV5-6	TRBJ1-2	NA	TGTGCCAGCACTCCGCTGGGGTCTAACTATGGCTACACCTTC	CASTPLGSNYGYTF
NA	TRBV6-6	TRBJ2-5	TRBD1	TGTGCCAGCAGGCTGACAGGGTTCCAAGAGACCCAGTACTTC	CASRLTGFQETQYF
NA	TRBV6-5	TRBJ1-1	NA	TGTGCCAGCAGTTACTCGGGCGGGGGTGATAGCACTGAAGCTTTCTTT	CASSYSGGGDSTEAFF